These 23 T cell receptor beta chains originate from one sample sequenced in a study of blood T cell repertoires in COVID-19. The assay was immunoSEQ multiplex PCR, and TCRdb's table has in-frame clones only and misses some. In the table there are about 260,000 clones, approximately 91% of which are singletons. Input material: peripheral blood. The receptors were sampled from a woman under 40 with COVID-19, enrolled during active disease.

The J gene is TRBJ1-3, the V gene TRBV7-9; TRBD1 is a possible D gene (6 bases). Trimming pared 5 bases from V and 0 bases from J, leaving 11 bases between. CDR1 is SEHNR, CDR2 FQNEAQ, per germline (reference sequence). The CDR3 is 15 residues long. The DNA of the CDR3 is TGTGCCAGCAGCGGGGACACCTACTCTGGAAACACCATATATTTT. Translating gives CASSGDTYSGNTIYF.

The rearrangement links TRBV19 to TRBJ1-4; 9 bases fit TRBD1. J lost 7 bases, V lost 6 bases, and 9 bases had no gene match. There are 15 residues in the CDR3. Germline V gives CDR1 LNHDA, CDR2 SQIVND (reference sequence). The CDR3 protein is CASSRPGDRAEKLFF. The DNA for the CDR3 is TGTGCCAGTAGCCGTCCGGGGGACAGGGCTGAAAAACTGTTTTTT.

CDR3 coding DNA: TGCGCCAGCAGCTTAGGACAGGGGGTCCACAGTGAAAAACTGTTTTTT. Translating it yields CASSLGQGVHSEKLFF. This chain uses TRBV5-1 with TRBJ1-4; 10 nucleotides agree with TRBD1. J lost 7 bases, V lost 2 bases, and 8 bases had no gene match. Germline CDR1 SGHRS, CDR2 YFSETQ. This CDR3 has 16 amino acids.

This clone was picked up one time. The V gene is TRBV2, the J gene TRBJ2-7; D possibly corresponds to TRBD2 (6 bases). The CDR3 is 16 residues long. V was clipped by 1 base and J by 3 bases, with 16 bases between them. The germline V gene encodes CDR1 SNHLY and CDR2 FYNNEI. CDR3 sequence reads: CASSEGHQGGGYEQYF. Here the CDR3 DNA reads TGTGCCAGCAGTGAAGGGCACCAGGGAGGTGGCTACGAGCAGTACTTC.

The chain recombines TRBV30 with TRBJ1-6, with D perhaps TRBD1 (6 bases). CDR3 size: 13 residues. From germline, CDR1 is GTSNPN and CDR2 SVGIG (reference sequence). V lost 0 bases and J 8 bases, leaving 8 bases between the germline ends. CDR3 sequence reads: CAWSVNRDSPLHF. Written as DNA, the CDR3 is TGTGCCTGGAGTGTTAACAGGGATTCACCCCTCCACTTT.

The chain recombines TRBV6-5 with TRBJ2-1; 8 bases are a match to TRBD1. The CDR3 has 15 amino acids. CDR1 MNHEY and CDR2 SVGAGI come from the germline V gene. V was pared by 6 bases and J by 5 bases, with 9 bases of the junction left unmatched. CDR3 nucleotides: TGTGCCAGCAGAACCGGGACAGGCCTTAACAATGAGCAGTTCTTC. Protein: CASRTGTGLNNEQFF.

This clone was seen more than once but under ten times. The genes are TRBV6-2 or TRBV6-3 and TRBJ2-1; D ambiguous. Germline V gene data show CDR1 as MNHEY and CDR2 as SVGEGT. The CDR3 loop spans 14 amino acids. The V and J ends lost 5 bases and 5 bases respectively, with 13 bases between them. This chain's CDR3 is CASSRSLRNNEQFF. The CDR3 bases are TGTGCCAGCAGTCGCTCTCTTAGAAACAATGAGCAGTTCTTC.

This chain joins TRBV25-1 and TRBJ2-7, with a possible D match to TRBD2 (5 bases). Germline V lookup: CDR1 MGHDK, CDR2 SYGVNS. The V end was cut by 6 bases, the J end by 6 bases, with 15 bases between. The CDR3 is 13 residues long. CDR3 in DNA: TGTGCCAGCAGGGCTAGCCCCGGTAGCGAGCAGTACTTC. This encodes CASRASPGSEQYF.

There are a few counts of this clone. This chain uses TRBV2 with TRBJ1-5, with TRBD1 matching 7 bases. The CDR3 has 15 residues. Germline CDR1 and CDR2: SNHLY and FYNNEI. The trim removed 7 bases at V and 7 bases at J, leaving 13 bases unmatched. CDR3 bases: TGTGCCAGCATTAGGGGGCGAGGATTAGGACAGCCCCAGCATTTT. This sequence encodes CASIRGRGLGQPQHF.

The genes are TRBV4-1 and TRBJ1-6, with TRBD1 matching over 7 bases. The germline V gene encodes CDR1 MGHRA and CDR2 YSYEKL. V lost 1 base and J lost 8; bases outside the gene matches: 5. The CDR3 has 15 residues. CDR3 coding DNA: TGCGCCAGCAGCCAAGGGGACAGTACTTATTCACCCCTCCACTTT. Translated, it gives CASSQGDSTYSPLHF.

The gene calls are TRBV7-9 and TRBJ2-2; 16 positions agree with TRBD2. In germline, CDR1 is SEHNR, CDR2 FQNEAQ (reference sequence). The CDR3 totals 19 residues. V shed 4 bases, J shed 4 bases, and the junction held 9 bases outside the gene matches. The CDR3 nucleotides are TGTGCCAGCAGCTCAACGGGACTAGCGGGAGGGCAGGTCACCGGGGAGCTGTTTTTT. It specifies CASSSTGLAGGQVTGELFF.

This chain joins TRBV14 and TRBJ2-5, with TRBD1 as a possible D gene (5 bases). V gave up 5 bases and J gave up 7 bases, with 11 bases separating them. Germline CDR1 reads SGHDN; CDR2 reads FVKESK. The CDR3 has 12 residues. In DNA, the CDR3 is TGTGCCAGCAGCGGGGCTTGGGGGACCCAGTACTTC. Amino acid sequence: CASSGAWGTQYF.

V and J are TRBV30 and TRBJ2-7; 11 bases line up with TRBD2. Germline V gene sequence: CDR1 GTSNPN, CDR2 SVGIG (reference sequence). The CDR3 covers 17 residues. Trimming cost V 5 bases and J 5 bases; bases outside gene matches: 17. The CDR3 region has the DNA TGTGCCTGGGGGCCCCCGGGTCTACTAGCGGGGGTACACGAGCAGTACTTC. Translated, it gives CAWGPPGLLAGVHEQYF.

The sample holds one count of this clone. The chain couples TRBV11-1 to TRBJ1-1; 7 bases fit TRBD1. The V segment lost 1 base and the J segment 6 bases; nucleotides outside the gene matches: 5. Germline V CDR1 and CDR2: SGHAT, FQDESV (reference sequence). The CDR3 runs 14 residues. CDR3: CASSLDRGQAEAFF. The CDR3 nucleotides read TGTGCCAGCAGCTTAGACAGGGGTCAGGCTGAAGCTTTCTTT.

The CDR3 DNA reads as TGTGCCAGCAGCTTGTTTGGCGGGGGGGTCCAAGAGACCCAGTACTTC. It codes for CASSLFGGGVQETQYF. The chain combines TRBV5-4 with TRBJ2-5; 9 positions match TRBD2. This CDR3 has 16 amino acids. From germline, CDR1 is SGHNT and CDR2 YYREEE (reference sequence). The V gene end was trimmed by 1 base and the J gene end by 1 base; junction bases not matched to a gene: 5.

V is TRBV7-9 and J is TRBJ2-1, with 10 bases fitting TRBD2. CDR3 length equals 15 residues. Looked up from germline, CDR1 is SEHNR and CDR2 is FQNEAQ (reference sequence). Germline trimming cut 6 bases from V and 7 bases from J; bases unmatched to any gene: 9. CDR3 in amino acids: CASSRPSGSRNEQFF. Here the CDR3 DNA reads TGTGCCAGCAGTCGTCCTAGCGGGAGTCGTAATGAGCAGTTCTTC.

This clone occurred once. The chain combines TRBV5-1 with TRBJ1-1; a possible D gene is TRBD1 (6 bases). This CDR3 is 14 amino acids long. Deletions cut 6 bases from V and 1 base from J, with 13 bases between. The germline V gene encodes CDR1 SGHRS and CDR2 YFSETQ. Here the CDR3 reads CASTPGHKNTEAFF. The CDR3 DNA is TGCGCCAGCACCCCGGGACACAAGAACACTGAAGCTTTCTTT.

The V and J genes are TRBV27 and TRBJ2-3; 9 bases map to TRBD1. V was pared by 3 bases and J by 2 bases, with 6 bases of the junction left unmatched. The germline V gene encodes CDR1 MNHEY and CDR2 SMNVEV (reference sequence). This CDR3 comprises 16 residues. The CDR3, as DNA: TGTGCCAGCAGTTTCCTGGGACAGGGACCCACAGATACGCAGTATTTT. Encoded protein: CASSFLGQGPTDTQYF.

The chain is built from TRBV14 and TRBJ1-6, with D tentatively TRBD1 (5 bases). The CDR3 runs 17 residues. Germline V gene sequence: CDR1 SGHDN, CDR2 FVKESK. V was clipped by 4 bases and J by 0 bases, with 13 bases between them. In DNA, the CDR3 is TGTGCCAGCAGCCGGGAGGGACTGAGCTCCTATAATTCACCCCTCCACTTT. Translated: CASSREGLSSYNSPLHF.

There are a few counts of this clone. The rearrangement uses TRBV27 and TRBJ2-7; no clear D gene. Germline-derived CDR1 and CDR2 are MNHEY and SMNVEV (reference sequence). This CDR3 has 13 amino acids. V shed 3 bases and J shed 2 bases, with 8 bases lying between them. This CDR3 reads CASSLAAPYEQYF. The CDR3 region has the DNA TGTGCCAGCAGTTTGGCGGCCCCCTACGAGCAGTACTTC.

The gene calls are TRBV9 and TRBJ2-3; D is possibly TRBD2 (6 bases). The ends were cut back, 4 bases at V and 1 base at J, with 16 bases in the middle. Germline assignment: CDR1 SGDLS and CDR2 YYNGEE. This CDR3 contains 16 residues. The CDR3 DNA reads TGTGCCAGCAGCCCAGGAGGGACGGTGGGCACAGATACGCAGTATTTT. It is translated as CASSPGGTVGTDTQYF.

V usage is TRBV29-1 and J usage is TRBJ2-7; a possible D gene is TRBD1 (5 bases). This CDR3 has 13 residues. Germline V CDR1 and CDR2: SQVTM, ANQGSEA. Deletions cut 3 bases from V and 5 bases from J, with 14 bases between. This CDR3 is CSVDIGVPNEQYF. CDR3 nucleotide sequence: TGCAGCGTTGATATAGGGGTACCCAACGAGCAGTACTTC.

The rearrangement uses TRBV5-1 and TRBJ1-4; 8 bases line up with TRBD1. CDR3 length: 17 amino acids. In germline, CDR1 is SGHRS, CDR2 YFSETQ. Trimming at V came to 0 bases and at J to 4 bases, leaving 8 bases not matched to a gene. CDR3 in DNA: TGCGCCAGCAGCTTGGGACCAGGGACAGGCATTAATGAAAAACTGTTTTTT. It yields the protein CASSLGPGTGINEKLFF. Together with reference TRBV5-1 and TRBJ1-4, the CDR3 gives the full variable domain: KAGVTQTPRYLIKTRGQQVTLSCSPISGHRSVSWYQQTPGQGLQFLFEYFSETQRNKGNFPGRFSGRQFSNSRSEMNVSTLELGDSALYLCASSLGPGTGINEKLFFGSGTQLSVL.